This entry concerns a single T cell receptor (beta chain). This specimen comes from a study of patients and donors after allogeneic stem cell transplantation. Germline-derived CDR1 and CDR2 are SGHTA and FQGTGA. There are 15 residues in the CDR3. Trimming removed 1 base from V and 0 bases from J, with 9 bases in between. TCRdb itself ran the RT-PCR reads through MiXCR, one entry per CDR3 protein. This table holds some 87,000 distinct CDR3 sequences, about 44% found once. The sequence came from a human donor who was either an allogeneic HSCT recipient or a stem cell or donor lymphocyte infusion donor (not recorded which). It is not recorded whose cells these are; they may come from a transplant donor. This chain connects TRBV7-3 to TRBJ1-1; D remains ambiguous. Sequenced material: blood, either unsorted or a sorted T cell fraction (not recorded which). The CDR3 is CASSLRAGMNTEAFF. The CDR3 DNA reads TGTGCCAGCAGCTTAAGGGCTGGCATGAACACTGAAGCTTTCTTT.